This TCR beta chain was sequenced in a study of OX40 agonist ivuxolimab in advanced cancers. Produced via immunoSEQ multiplex PCR; TCRdb's table is partial and in-frame only. The top ten clones hold 1.5% to 2% of a sample with around 62,000 clones, 80% to 90% of them seen once. Germline V gene data show CDR1 as SGDLS and CDR2 as YYNGEE. This CDR3 is built from 15 residues. V was trimmed by 4 bases and J by 4 bases, leaving 14 bases between them. This receptor was identified in an adult with an advanced solid tumor such as melanoma, head and neck, liver or kidney cancer. This material consisted of CD4+ or CD8+ T cells sorted from blood, taken in a trial of the OX40 agonist ivuxolimab. This sequence joins TRBV9 and TRBJ1-4, with D unresolved. This chain's CDR3 is CASSPRQGLNEKLFF. The CDR3, as DNA: TGTGCCAGCAGCCCCAGACAAGGGCTTAATGAAAAACTGTTTTTT.